This T cell receptor beta chain was captured in a study of T cell repertoires in cytomegalovirus infection. Looking at the study overall: Carrying CMV and the relevant HLA type showed in public TCR beta signatures.

Germline CDR1 and CDR2: DFQATT and SNEGSKA (reference sequence). The CDR3 consists of 19 residues. Trimming cost V 5 bases and J 0 bases; bases outside gene matches: 16. TCRdb redid the calling of the reads with MiXCR, one entry per CDR3 protein. The sample contains 150,000 or so distinct CDR3 sequences, roughly 6.5% of which appear only once. The source is a human donor in good health (CMV status not recorded). Some clones in this sample may be carry-over from other donors' samples. Material: PBMCs. V is TRBV20-1 and J is TRBJ2-3; 11 nucleotides match TRBD2. The CDR3 nucleotides read TGCAGTGCTTTCTACACCACTAGCGGGGGCTCGTCTAGCACAGATACGCAGTATTTT. It yields the protein CSAFYTTSGGSSSTDTQYF.